The T cell receptor beta chain under discussion was sequenced for a study of blood T cell repertoires in COVID-19. Profiled with immunoSEQ multiplex PCR; TCRdb holds only in-frame clones, not every one. Of approximately 290,000 clones listed, roughly 91% are singletons. The CDR3 loop spans 17 amino acids. CDR1 SGHTS and CDR2 YDEGEE come from the germline V gene. Trimming took 2 bases from V and 5 from J; bases not matched to a gene: 10. The sequence was obtained from a man aged 30-40 years with acute or convalescent COVID-19. Sequenced sample: peripheral blood. The rearrangement links TRBV5-8 to TRBJ2-2; TRBD1 matches 9 bases. CDR3 loop: CASSLLLGTGSTGELFF. The CDR3 DNA follows: TGTGCCAGCAGCTTATTATTGGGGACAGGGTCGACCGGGGAGCTGTTTTTT.